The source of this T cell receptor beta chain is a study of T cell responses to AZD1222 COVID-19 vaccine. Study results and caveats: Epitopes outside B.1.351 and B.1.1.7 mutated regions reportedly drew nearly half of spike TCRs. The donors showed a predominance of white British ancestry and of females, with possible underestimation of clonal diversity.

A remark on this clone: Its specificity is not known.

Method: immunoSEQ multiplex PCR; TCRdb's copy keeps in-frame clones and lacks some. The repertoire includes tens of thousands of clones, roughly 89% of them detected once, and 4.9% sits in the top ten. The receptor comes from an adult in good health. This specimen consisted of peripheral blood, obtained on day 0 of AZD1222 vaccination.

CDR3: CASSYLSGSGAFRYEQYF. CDR3 coding DNA: TGTGCCAGCAGCTACCTTAGCGGGTCTGGCGCATTCCGTTACGAGCAGTACTTC. This rearrangement joins TRBV7-9 to TRBJ2-7, with 7 bases identical to TRBD2. Losses at the gene ends were 4 bases for V and 4 bases for J; bases not matched to a gene: 19. The CDR3 sequence is 18 residues long. Germline CDR1 SEHNR, CDR2 FQNEAQ (reference sequence).